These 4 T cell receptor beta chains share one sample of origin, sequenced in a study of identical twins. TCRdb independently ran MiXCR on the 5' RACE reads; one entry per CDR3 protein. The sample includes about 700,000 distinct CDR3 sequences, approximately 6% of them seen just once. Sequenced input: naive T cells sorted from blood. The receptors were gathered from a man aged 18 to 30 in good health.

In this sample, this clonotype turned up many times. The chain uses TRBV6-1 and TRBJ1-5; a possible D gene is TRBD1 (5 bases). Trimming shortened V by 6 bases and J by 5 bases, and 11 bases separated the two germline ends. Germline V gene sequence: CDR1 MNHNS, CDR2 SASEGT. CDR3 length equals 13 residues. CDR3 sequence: CASSSGRDQPQHF. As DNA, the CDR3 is TGTGCCAGCAGCTCGGGACGAGATCAGCCCCAGCATTTT.

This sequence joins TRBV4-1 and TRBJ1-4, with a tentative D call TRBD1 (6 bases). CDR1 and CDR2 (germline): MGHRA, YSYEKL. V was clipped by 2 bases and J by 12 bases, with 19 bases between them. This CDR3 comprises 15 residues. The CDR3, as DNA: TGCGCCAGCAGCCAAATGGCACAGGGATTCCTTGAACTGTTTTTT. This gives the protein CASSQMAQGFLELFF.

CDR3 sequence reads: CASSLGGSESYEQYF. In DNA form, the CDR3 reads TGTGCCAGCAGCTTAGGGGGGTCAGAATCCTACGAGCAGTACTTC. This chain uses TRBV11-2 with TRBJ2-7; D may match TRBD1 or TRBD2 (5 bases each). Trimming left V 1 base short and J 1 base short, with 11 bases between. This CDR3 comprises 15 residues. Germline V gene data show CDR1 as SGHAT and CDR2 as FQNNGV.

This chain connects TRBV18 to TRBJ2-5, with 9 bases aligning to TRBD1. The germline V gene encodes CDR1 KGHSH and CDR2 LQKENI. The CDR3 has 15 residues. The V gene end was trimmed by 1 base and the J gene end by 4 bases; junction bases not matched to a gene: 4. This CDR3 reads CASSPRDRAGETQYF. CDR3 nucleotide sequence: TGTGCCAGCTCACCACGGGACAGGGCGGGAGAGACCCAGTACTTC.